The 5 T cell receptor beta chains given below trace back to one sample, sequenced in a study of brain T cells in children with intractable seizures. Assay used: immunoSEQ multiplex PCR; TCRdb lists only in-frame clones, some missing. The sample carries hundreds of thousands of clones, over 90% recorded once. Time point described: blood from clinic visit 5 months post-surgery; TSC patient then seizure free. The sequences come from peripheral blood, collected about 5 months after surgery. These receptors were collected from a boy under two years old with tuberous sclerosis and intractable seizures.

The V gene is TRBV10-2, the J gene TRBJ2-1; D is possibly TRBD2 (6 bases). The germline CDR1 and CDR2 sequences are WSHSY and SAAADI. The V end was cut by 3 bases, the J end by 3 bases, with 15 bases between. The CDR3 has 16 amino acids. DNA for the CDR3: TGCGCCAGCAGTGACCCGACTAGGAAGGTCTACAATGAGCAGTTCTTC. Translation: CASSDPTRKVYNEQFF.

J is TRBJ2-7 and V is TRBV2; 9 positions agree with TRBD1. The V and J ends lost 6 bases and 2 bases, in that order; junction bases with no gene match: 8. Germline values: CDR1 SNHLY, CDR2 FYNNEI. The CDR3 has 15 amino acids. CDR3 sequence reads: CASRITDRGTYEQYF. The CDR3 nucleotides read TGTGCCAGCAGGATAACGGACAGGGGAACCTACGAGCAGTACTTC.

This clone was observed once. Additional DNA sequences in this sample encode the identical CDR3. The chain is built from TRBV20-1 and TRBJ2-1, with 11 bases identical to TRBD2. This CDR3 comprises 14 residues. The V gene end was trimmed by 3 bases and the J gene end by 3 bases; junction bases not matched to a gene: 1. Germline V CDR1 and CDR2: DFQATT, SNEGSKA (reference sequence). CDR3 in amino acids: CSASGTSGYNEQFF. CDR3 DNA: TGCAGTGCTAGTGGGACTAGCGGCTACAATGAGCAGTTCTTC.

The rearrangement links TRBV7-9 to TRBJ2-7; 10 nucleotides align to TRBD1. The CDR3 has 16 residues. The germline CDR1 and CDR2 sequences are SEHNR and FQNEAQ (reference sequence). V was clipped by 5 bases and J by 2 bases; unmatched bases: 9. CDR3 bases: TGTGCCAGCAGCGAGCGATGGGACAGGGGAGCCTACGAGCAGTACTTC. This sequence encodes CASSERWDRGAYEQYF.

V usage is TRBV4-2 and J usage is TRBJ1-6, with D maybe TRBD1 (5 bases). Germline V gives CDR1 LGHNA, CDR2 YNFKEQ. The V end lost 4 bases, the J end lost 7 bases, and 8 bases lay between the germline ends. The CDR3 has 13 residues. For the CDR3, the DNA is TGTGCCAGCAGCCCGGACAAAAATTCACCCCTCCACTTT. Amino acids: CASSPDKNSPLHF.